These 18 T cell receptor beta chains share one sample of origin, sequenced in a study of blood T cell repertoires in COVID-19. The assay was immunoSEQ multiplex PCR, and TCRdb's table has in-frame clones only and misses some. The sample has 85,000 to 110,000 clones, over 75% seen once. Sequenced sample: peripheral blood. Receptors were obtained from a human donor in a cohort sampled during active or convalescent COVID-19.

This clone showed up many times. This chain uses TRBV25-1 with TRBJ1-2; 7 bases agree with TRBD1. The CDR3 has 12 residues. Germline V gene lookup returns CDR1 MGHDK and CDR2 SYGVNS. The trim removed 5 bases at V and 9 bases at J, leaving 6 bases unmatched. As DNA, the CDR3 is TGTGCCAGCAGTTCACAGGGGATACGCTACACCTTC. Translating it yields CASSSQGIRYTF.

V and J are TRBV28 and TRBJ1-4, with 7 bases fitting TRBD1. With V trimmed by 3 bases and J by 4 bases, 8 bases remained unmatched. Germline lookup yields CDR1 MDHEN and CDR2 SYDVKM. This CDR3 is 16 amino acids long. CDR3 amino acids: CASSFHKTGRNEKLFF. DNA for the CDR3: TGTGCCAGCAGTTTTCACAAGACAGGGCGTAATGAAAAACTGTTTTTT.

This clone was counted once. The rearrangement joins TRBV11-2 to TRBJ1-5; TRBD1 might be the D (6 bases). The CDR3 extends over 14 amino acids. Germline CDR1 and CDR2: SGHAT and FQNNGV. The V and J ends lost 6 bases and 5 bases respectively, with 14 bases between them. As DNA, the CDR3 is TGTGCCAGCAGTTCACTCAGGGGAGATCAGCCCCAGCATTTT. Its translation: CASSSLRGDQPQHF.

V is TRBV15 and J is TRBJ2-3, with 7 bases matching TRBD1. Germline V gene lookup returns CDR1 LNHNV and CDR2 YYDKDF (reference sequence). J lost 11 bases, V lost 0 bases, and 5 bases had no gene match. The CDR3 consists of 13 residues. The CDR3 nucleotides read TGTGCCACCAGCAGAGATCTGTCAGGGGGGCAGTATTTT. Its translation is CATSRDLSGGQYF.

This clone appeared a single time. J is TRBJ1-3 and V is TRBV5-1, with D possibly matching TRBD1 (6 bases). CDR3 length: 14 residues. Trimming shortened V by 0 bases and J by 8 bases, and 12 bases separated the two germline ends. Germline CDR1 and CDR2: SGHRS and YFSETQ. DNA for the CDR3: TGCGCCAGCAGCTTGGAGGGGGTAGTAGACACCATATATTTT. This sequence encodes CASSLEGVVDTIYF.

J is TRBJ1-5 and V is TRBV19; 8 nucleotides agree with TRBD1. The V segment lost 5 bases and the J segment 11 bases; nucleotides outside the gene matches: 20. The CDR3 consists of 17 residues. Germline CDR1 reads LNHDA; CDR2 reads SQIVND (reference sequence). The CDR3 region has the DNA TGTGCCAGTAGTCGCCCAGGGGGACAGGCCTCCTCTCAAACCCAGCATTTT. Translated: CASSRPGGQASSQTQHF.

This rearrangement joins TRBV4-2 to TRBJ1-4; 10 nucleotides line up with TRBD1. CDR1 and CDR2 (germline): LGHNA, YNFKEQ. J was trimmed by 13 bases and V by 1 base; bases with no gene match: 9. This CDR3 has 15 amino acids. The CDR3 spells CASSQVGGRQGALFF. For the CDR3, the DNA is TGTGCCAGCAGCCAAGTAGGGGGTAGACAGGGGGCACTGTTTTTT.

The V and J genes are TRBV6-5 and TRBJ1-5, with 8 nucleotides matching TRBD1. Trimming cost V 5 bases and J 3 bases; bases outside gene matches: 3. CDR1 is MNHEY, CDR2 SVGAGI, per germline. There are 14 residues in the CDR3. The CDR3 DNA follows: TGTGCCAGCAGTCCGGACAGGGCCAATCAGCCCCAGCATTTT. It codes for CASSPDRANQPQHF.

This clone was counted once. The chain couples TRBV5-4 to TRBJ2-1; 9 bases are shared with TRBD2. This CDR3 region has 15 residues. The J segment lost 6 bases and the V segment lost 2 bases, leaving 6 bases of the junction unmatched. The germline gives CDR1 SGHNT, CDR2 YYREEE (reference sequence). CDR3 bases: TGTGCCAGCAGCTTCGCGGGGGGGCCGGGCAATGAGCAGTTCTTC. Residues: CASSFAGGPGNEQFF.

V usage is TRBV6-5 and J usage is TRBJ1-1; D unclear. CDR3 length equals 13 residues. Germline V CDR1 and CDR2: MNHEY, SVGAGI. The germline V and J ends were trimmed by 7 bases and 1 base, with 10 bases remaining between them. CDR3 sequence: CASTETRNTEAFF. As DNA, the CDR3 is TGTGCCAGCACCGAGACTAGGAACACTGAAGCTTTCTTT.

In nucleotides, the CDR3 is TGTGCCAGCAGCCAAGATCTGTTAGATTCACCCCTCCACTTT. Translation gives CASSQDLLDSPLHF. This chain links TRBV4-2 with TRBJ1-6; D unclear. This CDR3 is built from 14 residues. Germline CDR1 and CDR2: LGHNA and YNFKEQ. The germline V and J ends were trimmed by 0 bases and 8 bases, with 8 bases remaining between them.

The chain is built from TRBV4-3 and TRBJ1-3, with a weak D call TRBD1 (5 bases). Trimming stripped 0 bases from V and 0 bases from J, with 12 bases between. The CDR3 sequence is 17 residues long. CDR1 and CDR2 (germline): LGHNA, YSLEER. CDR3: CASSQDPLGGSGNTIYF. DNA of the CDR3: TGCGCCAGCAGCCAAGATCCCCTGGGGGGCTCTGGAAACACCATATATTTT.

This chain uses TRBV10-3 with TRBJ1-4; D is possibly TRBD1 (5 bases). The CDR3 covers 14 residues. From germline, CDR1 is ENHRY and CDR2 SYGVKD. Deletions cut 10 bases from V and 5 bases from J, with 17 bases between. The CDR3 loop reads CATGEGRANEKLFF. The CDR3 nucleotides are TGTGCCACCGGGGAGGGGAGGGCGAATGAAAAACTGTTTTTT.

The J gene is TRBJ2-2, the V gene TRBV13; D perhaps matches TRBD2 (5 bases). CDR3 size: 12 residues. Trimming removed 4 bases from V and 7 bases from J, with 7 bases in between. Germline V gives CDR1 PRHDT, CDR2 FYEKMQ (reference sequence). The CDR3 DNA reads as TGTGCCAGCAGCTGGGCGGGCGGGGAGCTGTTTTTT. The encoded protein is CASSWAGGELFF.

The chain couples TRBV2 to TRBJ1-5; 8 bases align to TRBD1. The ends lost 6 bases at V and 9 bases at J; junction bases unmatched: 13. The CDR3 consists of 15 residues. CDR1 is SNHLY and CDR2 is FYNNEI in the germline V gene. Written as DNA, the CDR3 is TGTGCCAGCAGCCGGACAGGGAAATGGTTTTCGCCCCAGCATTTT. It is translated as CASSRTGKWFSPQHF.

This chain links TRBV10-1 with TRBJ2-2; D possibly corresponds to TRBD1 (6 bases). This CDR3 is 15 amino acids long. CDR1 is WNHNN, CDR2 SYGVQD, per germline (reference sequence). Trimming cost V 3 bases and J 6 bases, with 14 bases left between them. In DNA, the CDR3 is TGCGCCAGCAGTGAAGCTAGGCAGGGGCCCGGGGAGCTGTTTTTT. This gives the protein CASSEARQGPGELFF.

The rearrangement uses TRBV4-1 and TRBJ1-5; TRBD1 aligns across 7 bases. V gave up 4 bases and J gave up 1 base; unmatched junction bases: 4. Germline CDR1 and CDR2: MGHRA and YSYEKL. The CDR3 covers 15 residues. CDR3 coding DNA: TGCGCCAGCAGCCCGACAGGGTTGAGCAATCAGCCCCAGCATTTT. Residues: CASSPTGLSNQPQHF.

This clone was found once. V usage is TRBV19 and J usage is TRBJ1-2; no firm D call. The CDR3 runs to 11 residues. Trimming pared 11 bases from V and 5 bases from J, leaving 12 bases between. Germline CDR1 and CDR2: LNHDA and SQIVND (reference sequence). Written as DNA, the CDR3 is TGTGCCGGGCAAGGTCCATATGGCTACACCTTC. Its translation is CAGQGPYGYTF.